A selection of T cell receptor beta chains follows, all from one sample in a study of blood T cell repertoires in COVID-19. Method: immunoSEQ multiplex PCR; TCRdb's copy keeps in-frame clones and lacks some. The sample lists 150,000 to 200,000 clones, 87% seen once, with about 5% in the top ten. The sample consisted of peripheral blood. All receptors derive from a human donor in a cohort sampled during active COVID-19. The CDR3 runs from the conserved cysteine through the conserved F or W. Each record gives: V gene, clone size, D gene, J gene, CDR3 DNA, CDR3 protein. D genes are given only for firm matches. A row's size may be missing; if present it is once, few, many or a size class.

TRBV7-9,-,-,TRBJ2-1,TGTGCCAGCAGCCAAGGTGGGGGGGGCTCCAATGAGCAGTTCTTC,CASSQGGGGSNEQFF
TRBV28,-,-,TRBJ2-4,TGTGCCAGCAGTTTACTTGGGGAGACGATAGGCAAAAACATTCAGTACTTC,CASSLLGETIGKNIQYF
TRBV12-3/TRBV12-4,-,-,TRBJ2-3,TGTGCCAGCAATGAGCCGGGAGCAGATACGCAGTATTTT,CASNEPGADTQYF
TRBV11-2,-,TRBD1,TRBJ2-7,TGTGCCAGCAGCTTAGATAGGGACAGCGAGCAGTACTTC,CASSLDRDSEQYF
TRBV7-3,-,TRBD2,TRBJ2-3,TGTGCCAGCAGCATGAGCGGGACTAGCACAGATACGCAGTATTTT,CASSMSGTSTDTQYF
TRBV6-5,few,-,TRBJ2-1,TGTGCCAGCAGGATACAGGGTGACGAGCAGTTCTTC,CASRIQGDEQFF
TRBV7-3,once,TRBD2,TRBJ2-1,TGTGCCAGCAGCCCGGGGGGGGTACCGGGCCAGCAGTTCTTC,CASSPGGVPGQQFF
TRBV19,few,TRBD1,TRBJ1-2,TGTGCCAGTAGTGCAGCGGGACAGGGCGGAGGCTACACCTTC,CASSAAGQGGGYTF
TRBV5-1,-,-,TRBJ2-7,TGCGCCAGCAGCAGCCCCAAGCAGGGGGGAGCTTCCGAGCAGTACTTC,CASSSPKQGGASEQYF
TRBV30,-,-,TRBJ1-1,TGTGCCTGGTCGGAGGGAAGGAACACTGAAGCTTTCTTT,CAWSEGRNTEAFF
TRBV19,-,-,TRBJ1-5,TGTGCCAGTAGCCACAGGGAAGGCAATCAGCCCCAGCATTTT,CASSHREGNQPQHF
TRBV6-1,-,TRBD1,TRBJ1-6,TGTGCCAGCAGTGAAGCCCAAGGGACAGGGAATTCACCCCTCCACTTT,CASSEAQGTGNSPLHF
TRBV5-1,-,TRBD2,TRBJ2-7,TGCGCCAGCAGCTTTCTAGCGGGAGGGCCTGACGAGCAGTACTTC,CASSFLAGGPDEQYF
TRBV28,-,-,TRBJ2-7,TGTGCCAGCAGTTTACTAGGGCGGGGCACGGGACTTCGCTACGAGCAGTACTTC,CASSLLGRGTGLRYEQYF
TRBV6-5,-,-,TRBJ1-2,TGTGCCAGCAGTTACGGGCGGGGGGCCTATGGCTACACCTTC,CASSYGRGAYGYTF
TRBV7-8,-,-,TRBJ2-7,TGTGCCAGCAGCTTAGATCGACAGGCCGCGGGCTACGAGCAGTACTTC,CASSLDRQAAGYEQYF
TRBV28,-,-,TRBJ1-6,TGTGCCAGCTCCTTGGAGGGCAGCCTCAATTCACCCCTCCACTTT,CASSLEGSLNSPLHF
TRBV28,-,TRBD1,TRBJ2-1,TGTGCCAGCAGTTCGACGGACAGGGGATTCAATGAGCAGTTCTTC,CASSSTDRGFNEQFF
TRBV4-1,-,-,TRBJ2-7,TGCGCCAGCAGCCACTACGATCTCGGCGAGCAGTACTTC,CASSHYDLGEQYF
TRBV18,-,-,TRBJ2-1,TGTGCCAGCTCACCTGGCGGCAATGAGCAGTTCTTC,CASSPGGNEQFF
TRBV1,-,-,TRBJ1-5,TGCACCAGCAGCCAAGATAGGAGACAGATCCGTAGCAATCAGCCCCAGCATTTT,CTSSQDRRQIRSNQPQHF
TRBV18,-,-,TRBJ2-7,TGTGCCAGCTCACCACTTCCACAGGGTGTCGACGAGCAGTACTTC,CASSPLPQGVDEQYF
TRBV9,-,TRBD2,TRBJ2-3,TGTGCCAGCAGCGTCGGGAGGCCTGGAACAGATACGCAGTATTTT,CASSVGRPGTDTQYF
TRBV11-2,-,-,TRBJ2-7,TGTGCCAGCAGCTTAGCGCGCAGGGATGAGGACGAGCAGTACTTC,CASSLARRDEDEQYF
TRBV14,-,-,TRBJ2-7,TGTGCCAGCAGCCATTGGGCGGGAAACTACGAGCAGTACTTC,CASSHWAGNYEQYF
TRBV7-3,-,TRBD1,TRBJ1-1,TGTGCCAGCAGCCTTGGACAGGGAATGAACACTGAAGCTTTCTTT,CASSLGQGMNTEAFF
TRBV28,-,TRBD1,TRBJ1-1,TGTGCCAGCAGGATGGACAGGGTGAACACTGAAGCTTTCTTT,CASRMDRVNTEAFF
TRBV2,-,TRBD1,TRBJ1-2,TGTGCCAGCAGGGACAGGCCGTTGGGTTCCTTC,CASRDRPLGSF
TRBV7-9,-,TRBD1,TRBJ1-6,TGTGCCAGCAGCTTAGTTGGGACAGCGAATTCACCCCTCCACTTT,CASSLVGTANSPLHF
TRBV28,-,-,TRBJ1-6,TGTGCCAGCAGTTCACGAGGGAGGGAACCCCTCCACTTT,CASSSRGREPLHF
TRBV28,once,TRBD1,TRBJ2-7,TGTGCCAGCAGTTCACCCGGACAGGGGGCAGCCAACGAGCAGTACTTC,CASSSPGQGAANEQYF
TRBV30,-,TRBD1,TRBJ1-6,TGTGCCTGTACCTCGGGACAGCTTAATTCACCCCTCCACTTT,CACTSGQLNSPLHF
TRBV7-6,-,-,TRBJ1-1,TGTGCCAGCAGCCCGGTCCCGGGTATAGGAGCTTTCTTT,CASSPVPGIGAFF
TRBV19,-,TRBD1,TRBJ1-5,TGTGCCAGTCAGGGGGGACCTCAGCCCCAGCATTTT,CASQGGPQPQHF
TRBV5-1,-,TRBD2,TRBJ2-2,TGCGCCAGCAGCTTGGGCGGGAGCAACACCGGGGAGCTGTTTTTT,CASSLGGSNTGELFF
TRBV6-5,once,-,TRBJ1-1,TGTGCCAGCAGCGGTAGTTGGACAACCAACACTGAAGCTTTCTTT,CASSGSWTTNTEAFF
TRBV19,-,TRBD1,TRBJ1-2,TGTGCCAGTACCCAAGAAGGGACAGGGAGATGGTTAGGCTACACCTTC,CASTQEGTGRWLGYTF
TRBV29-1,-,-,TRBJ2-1,TGCAGCGTCCCTCGGGGCAATGAGCAGTTCTTC,CSVPRGNEQFF
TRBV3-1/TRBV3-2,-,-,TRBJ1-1,TGTGCCAGCCGCCTCGGAGGGTTGACTGAAGCTTTCTTT,CASRLGGLTEAFF
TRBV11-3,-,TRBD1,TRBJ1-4,TGTGCCAGCAGCTTAGGACAGGGCCGAGAAAAACTGTTTTTT,CASSLGQGREKLFF
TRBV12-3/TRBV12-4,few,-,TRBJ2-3,TGTGCCAGCAGTTTTATCACAGATACGCAGTATTTT,CASSFITDTQYF
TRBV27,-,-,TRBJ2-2,TGTGCCAGCAGTCCAACCCAGTCCCGAAAGTACACCGGGGAGCTGTTTTTT,CASSPTQSRKYTGELFF
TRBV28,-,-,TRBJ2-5,TGTGCCAGCAGTTTAATCAGGGGATCTAGGGAGACCCAGTACTTC,CASSLIRGSRETQYF
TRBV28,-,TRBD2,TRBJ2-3,TGTGCCAGCAGTTCGGGGGGGCTAGATACGCAGTATTTT,CASSSGGLDTQYF